The source of this T cell receptor (beta chain) is a study of OX40 agonist ivuxolimab in advanced cancers. Study-level background: Partial response was recorded in three patients: one hepatocellular carcinoma and two cutaneous melanoma cases.

A remark on this clone: What it binds is unknown.

The data were produced by immunoSEQ multiplex PCR, yet TCRdb's version contains in-frame clones alone and is incomplete. The sample carries some 65,000 clones, 75% to 90% recorded once. The study's findings and limits: The antigens recognized by the expanded peripheral T cells, that is their antigen specificity, were not determined. In CD8+ T cells, expanded clones were on average more numerous than in CD4+.

The CDR3 is made up of 17 amino acids. Germline CDR1 is WNHNN and CDR2 is SYGVQD (reference sequence). V was clipped by 2 bases and J by 1 base; unmatched bases: 3. This chain uses TRBV10-1 with TRBJ2-2; 11 positions match TRBD2. The sample was CD4+ or CD8+ T cells sorted from blood, taken in a trial of the OX40 agonist ivuxolimab. The TCR sequence derives from an adult with an advanced solid tumor such as melanoma, head and neck, liver or kidney cancer. CDR3 DNA: TGCGCCAGCAGTGAGACTAGCGGGAGACTGAACACCGGGGAGCTGTTTTTT. Its translation: CASSETSGRLNTGELFF.